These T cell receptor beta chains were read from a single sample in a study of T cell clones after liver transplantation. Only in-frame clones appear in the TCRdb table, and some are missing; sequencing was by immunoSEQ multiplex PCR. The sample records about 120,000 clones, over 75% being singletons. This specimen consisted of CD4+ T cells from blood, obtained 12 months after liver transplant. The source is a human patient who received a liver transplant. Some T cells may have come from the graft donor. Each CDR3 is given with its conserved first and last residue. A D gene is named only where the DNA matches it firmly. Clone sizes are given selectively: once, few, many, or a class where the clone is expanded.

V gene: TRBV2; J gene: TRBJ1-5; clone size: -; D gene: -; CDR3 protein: CASREEDQPQHF; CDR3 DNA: TGTGCCAGCAGGGAAGAGGATCAGCCCCAGCATTTT
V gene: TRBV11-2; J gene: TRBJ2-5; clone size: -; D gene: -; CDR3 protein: CASSLWGGPRKGETQYF; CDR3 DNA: TGTGCCAGCAGCTTATGGGGCGGACCCCGAAAAGGGGAGACCCAGTACTTC
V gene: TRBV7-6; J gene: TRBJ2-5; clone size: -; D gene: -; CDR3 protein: CASSLRLAAGGGETQYF; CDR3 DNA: TGTGCCAGCAGCTTGCGGCTAGCGGCAGGGGGAGGGGAGACCCAGTACTTC
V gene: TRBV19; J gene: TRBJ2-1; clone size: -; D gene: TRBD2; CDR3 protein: CASSMNPGLVVLHEQFF; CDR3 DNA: TGTGCCAGTAGTATGAATCCGGGACTAGTGGTGTTGCATGAGCAGTTCTTC
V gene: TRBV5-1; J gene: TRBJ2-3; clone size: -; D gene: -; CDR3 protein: CASSLAPDGFTDTQYF; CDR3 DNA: TGCGCCAGCAGCTTGGCCCCAGACGGTTTCACAGATACGCAGTATTTT
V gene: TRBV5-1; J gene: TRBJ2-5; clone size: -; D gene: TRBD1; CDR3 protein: CATQRGTGQETQYF; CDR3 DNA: TGCGCCACCCAGAGGGGGACAGGCCAAGAGACCCAGTACTTC
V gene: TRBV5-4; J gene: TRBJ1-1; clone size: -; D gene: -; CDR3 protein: CASSLPAGLNTEAFF; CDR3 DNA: TGTGCCAGCAGCCTCCCCGCGGGACTGAACACTGAAGCTTTCTTT
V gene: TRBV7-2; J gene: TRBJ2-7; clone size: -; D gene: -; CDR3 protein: CASSLGPEQYF; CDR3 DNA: TGTGCCAGCAGCTTAGGTCCCGAGCAGTACTTC
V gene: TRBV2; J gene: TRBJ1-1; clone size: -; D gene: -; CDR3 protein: CASRFEKGDTEAFF; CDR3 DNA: TGTGCCAGCAGGTTTGAGAAGGGGGACACTGAAGCTTTCTTT
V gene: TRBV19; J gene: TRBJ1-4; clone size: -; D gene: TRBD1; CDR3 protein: CASSPGTGFSSEKLFF; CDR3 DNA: TGTGCCAGTAGTCCCGGGACAGGGTTTAGTAGTGAAAAACTGTTTTTT
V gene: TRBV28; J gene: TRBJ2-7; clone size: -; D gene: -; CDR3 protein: CASRPQGIPTMKQYF; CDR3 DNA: TGTGCCAGCAGACCCCAGGGGATACCTACGATGAAGCAGTACTTC
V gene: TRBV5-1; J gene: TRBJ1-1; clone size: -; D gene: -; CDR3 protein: CASSLGTGDEAFF; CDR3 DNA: TGCGCCAGCAGCTTGGGGACCGGGGATGAAGCTTTCTTT
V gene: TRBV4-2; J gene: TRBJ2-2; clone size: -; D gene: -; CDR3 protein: CASSQGNTGELFF; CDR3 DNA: TGTGCCAGCAGTCAGGGGAACACCGGGGAGCTGTTTTTT
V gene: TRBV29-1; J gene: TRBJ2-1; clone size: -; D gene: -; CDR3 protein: CSAGGGQFSYNEQFF; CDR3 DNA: TGCAGCGCGGGAGGGGGACAGTTCTCCTACAATGAGCAGTTCTTC
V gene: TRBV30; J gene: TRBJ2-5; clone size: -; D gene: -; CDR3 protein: CAWSKDSGETQYF; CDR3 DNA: TGTGCCTGGAGTAAGGACAGTGGGGAGACCCAGTACTTC
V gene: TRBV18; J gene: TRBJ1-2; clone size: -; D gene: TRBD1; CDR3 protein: CASSPGTGTLYGYTF; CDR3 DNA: TGTGCCAGCTCACCAGGGACAGGGACACTCTATGGCTACACCTTC
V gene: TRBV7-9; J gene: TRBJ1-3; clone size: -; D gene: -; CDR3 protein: CASSFGPSSGNTIYF; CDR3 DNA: TGTGCCAGCAGCTTCGGCCCGAGCTCTGGAAACACCATATATTTT
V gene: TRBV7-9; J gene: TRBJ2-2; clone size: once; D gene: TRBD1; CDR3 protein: CASSRQGAATGELFF; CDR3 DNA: TGTGCCAGCAGCCGACAGGGGGCCGCCACCGGGGAGCTGTTTTTT
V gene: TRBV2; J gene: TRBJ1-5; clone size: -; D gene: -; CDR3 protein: CASSEEGSPQHF; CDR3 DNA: TGTGCCAGCAGTGAAGAGGGGAGTCCCCAGCATTTT
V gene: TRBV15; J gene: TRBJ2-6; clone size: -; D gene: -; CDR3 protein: CATSSPRLEYPFGANVLTF; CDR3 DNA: TGTGCCACCAGCAGCCCCAGGCTAGAGTACCCTTTTGGGGCCAACGTCCTGACTTTC
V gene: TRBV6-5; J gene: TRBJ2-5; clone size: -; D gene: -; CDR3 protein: CASSYSLEGETQYF; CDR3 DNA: TGTGCCAGCAGTTACTCGTTAGAGGGAGAGACCCAGTACTTC
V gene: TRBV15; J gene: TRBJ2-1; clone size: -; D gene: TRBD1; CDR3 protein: CATSRDPTGAPYNEQFF; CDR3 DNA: TGTGCCACCAGCAGAGACCCGACAGGGGCGCCCTACAATGAGCAGTTCTTC
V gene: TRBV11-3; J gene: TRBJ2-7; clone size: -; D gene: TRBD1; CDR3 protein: CASSVRQGSYEQYF; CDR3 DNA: TGTGCCAGCAGCGTACGACAGGGATCCTACGAGCAGTACTTC
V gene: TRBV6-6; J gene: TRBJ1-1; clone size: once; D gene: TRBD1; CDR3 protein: CASSLQGQAAEAFF; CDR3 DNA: TGTGCCAGCAGCCTACAGGGACAGGCGGCTGAAGCTTTCTTT
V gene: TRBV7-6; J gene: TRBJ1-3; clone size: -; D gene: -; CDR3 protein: CASSLGGDSGNTIYF; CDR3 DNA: TGTGCCAGCAGCTTAGGAGGAGACTCTGGAAACACCATATATTTT
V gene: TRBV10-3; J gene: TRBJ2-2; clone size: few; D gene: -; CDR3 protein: CAIQGPGTGELFF; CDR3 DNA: TGTGCCATCCAGGGCCCTGGGACCGGGGAGCTGTTTTTT
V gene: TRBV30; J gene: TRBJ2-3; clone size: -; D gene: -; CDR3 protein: CAWNPRMGVADTQYF; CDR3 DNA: TGTGCCTGGAACCCAAGGATGGGAGTTGCAGATACGCAGTATTTT
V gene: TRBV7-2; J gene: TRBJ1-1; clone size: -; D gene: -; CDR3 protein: CASSPSPLRATEAFF; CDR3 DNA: TGTGCCAGCAGCCCCAGTCCTCTCAGGGCCACTGAAGCTTTCTTT
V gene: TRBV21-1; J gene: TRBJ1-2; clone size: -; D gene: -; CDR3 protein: CASSGKGRHNYGYTF; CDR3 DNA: TGTGCCAGCAGCGGGAAAGGTAGGCATAACTATGGCTACACCTTC